This T cell receptor beta chain was profiled in a study of CD8 T cells in ankylosing spondylitis (dated by TCRdb to 2015 to 2018). Some background on the complete study: The study profiled T cell receptor beta repertoires in healthy donors and ankylosing spondylitis patients to find disease-linked TCR variants. The whole study cohort included roughly 110 healthy donors and about two dozen ankylosing spondylitis patients. Peripheral blood was sampled, and synovial fluid was additionally collected from ankylosing spondylitis patients.

The germline V gene yields SGHTA for CDR1 and FQGNSA for CDR2. The CDR3 covers 15 residues, taking in both the cysteine and the phenylalanine. CDR3 DNA is the only sequence kept; it has 45 bases, read in frame from the first base. The junction shows trimming of 5 bases on V and 6 bases on J, and the gene matches do not reach 11 bases of it. With regard to this clonotype: Its antigen is still unknown. Base qualities are not at hand, and no much larger clone is one base apart.

Sequencing relied on an Illumina HiSeq 2500. Quantitative 5'-RACE with molecular barcodes was the method used to prepare the TCR beta libraries. The source study handled its data this way. To identify disease-linked TCR variants, a new computational method was used, one built on a probabilistic model of VDJ rearrangement. The public reads were reprocessed in TCRdb via fastp at Q25 and MiXCR, keeping in-frame beta chains. CDR3 protein sequences are deduplicated, and each keeps its most common genes and DNA. The V and J calls reflect TCRdb's pipeline rather than the authors' work. The sample includes about 250,000 distinct CDR3 sequences, with 8% to 10% observed a single time. Roughly 4.9% of the sample is held by the ten biggest clonotypes. General study outcomes and caveats: Blood from ankylosing spondylitis patients appeared to be characterized by a TCR beta motif made up of several highly homologous amino acid variants. According to the report, matched synovial fluid samples from ankylosing spondylitis patients were significantly enriched for the disease-linked clones. In peripheral blood, the disease-linked clones were found at relatively low frequencies and had a CD8+ phenotype. Some of the motif variants had been reported before in the synovial fluid and blood of reactive arthritis patients, a finding that suggests common disease-initiation mechanisms.

Recombination joined TRBV7-2 with TRBJ2-7, and TRBD1 matches 9 of the central bases. Sequenced material: blood, either unsorted or a sorted T cell fraction (not recorded which). The sequence was obtained from a female donor with ankylosing spondylitis or in good health (not recorded which). The DNA is as follows: TGTGCCAGCAGCGGCTGGACAGGGGTGTTCGGCGAGCAGTACTTC. Its protein reads: CASSGWTGVFGEQYF.